These T cell receptor beta chains were read from a single sample in a study of T-cell reconstitution after alpha-beta-depleted transplantation in children. Via MiXCR, TCRdb re-called the PCR reads, giving one row per CDR3 protein. The repertoire includes fewer than 90,000 distinct CDR3 sequences, about 6.7% of them detected once, and more than 2.5% sits in the top ten. The sequencing here drew on PBMCs from the stem cell graft donor, taken from the stem cell graft. These receptors all stem from a human donor who donated a stem cell graft to a child with acute lymphoblastic leukemia. The CDR3 runs from the conserved cysteine through the conserved F or W. The D gene is left open where the match is weak. Clone size is stated in some rows and not others, as once, few, many or a class when expanded.

TGTGCCAGCAGCTTAGACGGGGGAGGGGATACGCAGTATTTT,CASSLDGGGDTQYF,TRBD2,many,TRBV7-8,TRBJ2-3
TGTGCCTGGAGGGGGGGGGGGAAATGTAGCAATCAGCCCCAGCATTTT,CAWRGGGKCSNQPQHF,-,-,TRBV30,TRBJ1-5
TGTGCCAGCAGCTTGGATGGGCCCAGCACAGATACGCAGTATTTT,CASSLDGPSTDTQYF,-,many,TRBV5-5,TRBJ2-3
TGCGCCAGCAGCCAAGACTCAAGGGCTTCGGGAAACACCATATATTTT,CASSQDSRASGNTIYF,-,-,TRBV4-3,TRBJ1-3
TGTGCCAGCAGCCAGGGACAGGGGGCTATCTATGGCTACACCTTC,CASSQGQGAIYGYTF,TRBD1,many,TRBV4-2,TRBJ1-2
TGTGCCAGCAGTCCGAGCGGGGGACTAGCCAAAAACATTCAGTACTTC,CASSPSGGLAKNIQYF,TRBD2,few,TRBV25-1,TRBJ2-4
TGTGCCAGCAGCTCTGTCGGTGGGGGCTTTAAAGCTTTCTTT,CASSSVGGGFKAFF,-,few,TRBV7-8,TRBJ1-1
TGTGCCAGCAGCCAAGATTCGACAGGGCTGGCGGGCAATCAGCCCCAGCATTTT,CASSQDSTGLAGNQPQHF,TRBD1,many,TRBV4-2,TRBJ1-5
TGTGCCAGCAGCCAAGGGGAGTGGCAGGCCGGGGAGCTGTTTTTT,CASSQGEWQAGELFF,-,many,TRBV3-1,TRBJ2-2
TGTGCCATCAGTGAGTCGCGGTTAGGGGGAAGCGAGCAGTACTTC,CAISESRLGGSEQYF,-,many,TRBV10-3,TRBJ2-7
TGCAGTGCCCGAGTAGTGACTCCGGGGAGGAATGAGCAGTTCTTC,CSARVVTPGRNEQFF,-,many,TRBV20-1,TRBJ2-1
TGTGCCAGCAACCGGCAGGGAACGGGGACTGAAGCTTTCTTT,CASNRQGTGTEAFF,-,few,TRBV6-1,TRBJ1-1
TGTGCCAGCAGCTTGCAGCTAGAGACCCAGTACTTC,CASSLQLETQYF,-,many,TRBV7-2,TRBJ2-5
TGTGCCAGCATCGGGACAGACTCCTACGAGCAGTACTTC,CASIGTDSYEQYF,TRBD1,-,TRBV28,TRBJ2-7